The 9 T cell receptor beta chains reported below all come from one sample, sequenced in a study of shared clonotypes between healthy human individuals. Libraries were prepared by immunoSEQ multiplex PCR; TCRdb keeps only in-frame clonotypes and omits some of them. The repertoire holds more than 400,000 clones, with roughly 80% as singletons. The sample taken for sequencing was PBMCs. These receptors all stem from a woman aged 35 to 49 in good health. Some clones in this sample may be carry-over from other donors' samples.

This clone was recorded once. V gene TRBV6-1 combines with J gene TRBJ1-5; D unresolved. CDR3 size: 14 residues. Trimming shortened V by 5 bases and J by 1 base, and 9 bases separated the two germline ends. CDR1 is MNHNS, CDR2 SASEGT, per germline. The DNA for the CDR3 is TGTGCCAGCAGTAGACTAGTAAGCAATCAGCCCCAGCATTTT. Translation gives CASSRLVSNQPQHF.

The CDR3 spells CASSVESLTEAFF. As DNA, the CDR3 is TGTGCCAGCAGCGTAGAAAGTCTGACTGAAGCTTTCTTT. This chain uses TRBV9 with TRBJ1-1; D remains unclear. Germline V gives CDR1 SGDLS, CDR2 YYNGEE. The V end was cut by 0 bases, the J end by 5 bases, with 8 bases between. This CDR3 comprises 13 residues.

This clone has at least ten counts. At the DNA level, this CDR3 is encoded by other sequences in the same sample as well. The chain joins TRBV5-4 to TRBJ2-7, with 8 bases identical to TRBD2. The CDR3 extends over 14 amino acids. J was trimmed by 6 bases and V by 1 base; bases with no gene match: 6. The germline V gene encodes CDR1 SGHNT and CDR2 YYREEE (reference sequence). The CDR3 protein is CASSLTGGPFEQYF. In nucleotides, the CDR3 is TGTGCCAGCAGCTTGACGGGAGGGCCTTTCGAGCAGTACTTC.

The DNA for the CDR3 is TGTGCCAGCAGCCAAGAAAATCGGGGATACACCATATATTTT. Translation gives CASSQENRGYTIYF. V gene TRBV4-2 combines with J gene TRBJ1-3; D gene ambiguous. The CDR3 runs to 14 residues. Germline V gene sequence: CDR1 LGHNA, CDR2 YNFKEQ. The V end lost 0 bases, the J end lost 8 bases, and 11 bases lay between the germline ends.

CDR3 region: CASSSSAGGLFF. The CDR3 DNA reads TGTGCCAGCAGCTCAAGCGCGGGAGGACTGTTTTTT. The rearrangement links TRBV7-8 to TRBJ2-2; 8 bases match TRBD2. The CDR3 consists of 12 residues. The V segment lost 4 bases and the J segment 14 bases; nucleotides outside the gene matches: 6. The germline CDR1 and CDR2 sequences are SGHVS and FQNEAQ.

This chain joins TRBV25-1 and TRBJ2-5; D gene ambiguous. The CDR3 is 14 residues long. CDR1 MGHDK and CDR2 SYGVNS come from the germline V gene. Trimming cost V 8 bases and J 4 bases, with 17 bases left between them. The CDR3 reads CASEPRVSRETQYF. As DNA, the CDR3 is TGTGCCAGCGAACCTCGGGTTAGCCGAGAGACCCAGTACTTC.

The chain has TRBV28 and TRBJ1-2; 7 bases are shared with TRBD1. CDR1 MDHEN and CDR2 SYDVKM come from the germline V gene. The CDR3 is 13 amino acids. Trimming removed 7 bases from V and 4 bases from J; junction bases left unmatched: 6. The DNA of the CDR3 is TGTGCCAGCACCATGACAGGGCTCTATGGCTACACCTTC. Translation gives CASTMTGLYGYTF.

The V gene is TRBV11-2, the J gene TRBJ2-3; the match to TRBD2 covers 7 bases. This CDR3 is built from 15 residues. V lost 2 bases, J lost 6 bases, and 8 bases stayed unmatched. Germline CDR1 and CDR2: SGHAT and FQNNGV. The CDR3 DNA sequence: TGTGCCAGCAGCTTACTTTTGGCGGGAGCGGATACGCAGTATTTT. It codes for CASSLLLAGADTQYF.

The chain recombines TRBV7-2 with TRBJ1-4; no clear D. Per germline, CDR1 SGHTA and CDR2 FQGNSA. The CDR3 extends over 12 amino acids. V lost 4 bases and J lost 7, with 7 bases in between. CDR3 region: CASSYGPEKLFF. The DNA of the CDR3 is TGTGCCAGCAGCTACGGACCTGAAAAACTGTTTTTT.